The clone carrying this T cell receptor (beta chain) showed up just a few times. What it recognizes is unknown. Trimming stripped 2 bases from V and 4 bases from J, with 9 bases between. The CDR3 is made up of 14 amino acids. The V gene's germline CDR1 is LNHNV and CDR2 YYDKDF (reference sequence). As part of library construction, unique molecular identifiers were attached to individual cDNA molecules. Using its own MiXCR run on the 5' RACE reads, TCRdb lists one record per CDR3 protein. The sample comprises over 55,000 distinct CDR3 sequences, around 12% of which are singletons, and less than 3% rests with the top ten. The record originates from a study of early T cells in non-severe SARS-CoV-2 infection. Study-level points and caveats: Database matching using VDJdb favored anti-spike CD8 responses, with private and CD4 specificities left missing.

The material was whole blood, obtained at baseline. This chain connects TRBV15 to TRBJ1-5; D uncertain. The source is an adult who was a healthcare worker with PCR-confirmed SARS-CoV-2 infection or an uninfected control (not recorded which). The CDR3 region has the DNA TGTGCCACCAGCAGACATAATACGAATCAGCCCCAGCATTTT. Translated, it gives CATSRHNTNQPQHF.